What follows are 5 T cell receptor beta chains derived from one specimen sequenced in a study of shared clonotypes between healthy human individuals. Clones were sequenced by immunoSEQ multiplex PCR, and TCRdb holds only the in-frame ones, with some missing. The sample contains about 960,000 clones, over 60% of which appear only once. Sequencing used memory CD4+ T cells sorted from blood. Sample subset: CD45RA-negative fraction. All receptors derive from a man between 18 and 35 years old in good health.

The rearrangement joins TRBV6-1 to TRBJ2-5, with D unresolved. This CDR3 spans 12 amino acids. CDR1 and CDR2 from the germline V gene are MNHNS and SASEGT. Trimming took 5 bases from V and 2 from J, leaving 6 bases between them. The CDR3 region has the DNA TGTGCCAGCAGTTCGTGGCAAGAGACCCAGTACTTC. It encodes CASSSWQETQYF.

J is TRBJ1-1 and V is TRBV9; 7 nucleotides match TRBD1. V gave up 7 bases and J gave up 6 bases; unmatched junction bases: 9. This CDR3 spans 13 amino acids. The germline gives CDR1 SGDLS, CDR2 YYNGEE. The CDR3 DNA reads TGTGCCAGCGCAGGGGGAATCGACGCTGAAGCTTTCTTT. Its translation: CASAGGIDAEAFF.

The V gene is TRBV7-8, the J gene TRBJ2-7; no clear D. The germline V gene has CDR1 SGHVS and CDR2 FQNEAQ. Trimming took off 0 bases at V and 12 bases at J, with 12 bases between the two ends. The CDR3 consists of 12 residues. Written as DNA, the CDR3 is TGTGCCAGCAGCTTAGCTTGGTCGAGTCCGTACTTC. Protein product: CASSLAWSSPYF.

The chain has TRBV5-1 and TRBJ1-1; tentative D call: TRBD1 (5 bases). Germline assignment: CDR1 SGHRS and CDR2 YFSETQ. V was pared by 4 bases and J by 3 bases, with 19 bases between. This CDR3 region has 16 residues. The CDR3 nucleotides are TGCGCCAGCAGCGCCCGAGAGAGGGGAACGGACACTGAAGCTTTCTTT. Amino acids: CASSARERGTDTEAFF.

The V gene is TRBV4-1, the J gene TRBJ2-5, with D perhaps matching TRBD1 or TRBD2 (5 bases each). Between the trimmed V and J ends, which lost 4 bases and 9 bases, there was a span of 18 bases. CDR1 and CDR2 (germline): MGHRA, YSYEKL. The CDR3 sequence is 14 residues long. CDR3 bases: TGCGCCAGCAGCCTCGGGACGGCTAGTTCAGCCCAGTACTTC. Protein: CASSLGTASSAQYF.